This T cell receptor beta chain was sequenced for a study of T-cell reconstitution after alpha-beta-depleted transplantation in children. Study-wide points: It was newly produced T cells that mostly accounted for T-cell counts and diversity one year after transplant. Surviving recipient T cells and thymic progenitors underlay high day-60 TCRbeta diversity in some patients.

V gave up 2 bases and J gave up 0 bases, with 19 bases separating them. This CDR3 has 18 residues. Germline assignment: CDR1 MNHNS and CDR2 SASEGT. This clonotype was detected many times. Its target is not known. Unique molecular identifiers were incorporated during preparation of the TCRbeta library. One entry per CDR3 protein, called by TCRdb with MiXCR from the PCR reads. Of about 300,000 distinct CDR3 sequences listed, about 9.4% were seen once; the top ten hold roughly 7%. The source was PBMCs, collected before TCRalphabeta/CD19-depleted stem cell transplant. The genes are TRBV6-1 and TRBJ2-5, with D maybe TRBD2 (5 bases). The source of this sequence is a boy under two years old with acute myeloid leukemia, due to receive a stem cell transplant. The CDR3 DNA reads TGTGCCAGCAGTGAACGGGTTGGAACTGGGGAGAACCAAGAGACCCAGTACTTC. This codes for CASSERVGTGENQETQYF.